This TCR beta chain was sequenced in a study of CD8 T cell repertoires and HIV-1 epitope variants. Study-level information: Controls included no peptide, Ebola AY9 epitope, and a CMV, EBV, flu pool. Cultures ran less than 12 days, with IL-2, IL-7 and IL-15 added on days 3 and 7. Separate from the cultures, 1M uncultured T cells served as baseline.

This clone has more than one count but fewer than ten. No antigen is known for it. Assay used: immunoSEQ multiplex PCR; TCRdb lists only in-frame clones, some missing. The sample consists of a few thousand clones, about two thirds of them appearing once. V lost 4 bases to trimming and J lost 3 bases; unmatched junction nucleotides: 2. The CDR3 has 13 residues. Germline V gives CDR1 KGHSH, CDR2 LQKENI. The material sequenced was cultured CD8+ T cells derived from PBMCs. This receptor was obtained from a male donor with HIV. The rearrangement links TRBV18 to TRBJ1-1; 7 positions agree with TRBD1. CDR3 residues: CASSQQGYTEAFF. CDR3 sequence (DNA): TGTGCCAGCTCACAACAGGGGTACACTGAAGCTTTCTTT.